This TCR beta chain originates from a study of CD8 T cells in Susac syndrome. Broader study findings: The total CD8+ repertoires yielded around 15 Susac-specific public clones and the CD8+ TEMRA repertoires yielded roughly five.

Germline-derived CDR1 and CDR2 are SGHDN and FVKESK. This CDR3 spans 13 amino acids. Germline trimming cut 4 bases from V and 3 bases from J; bases unmatched to any gene: 3. As concerns this clonotype: The antigen remains undetermined.

Reverse transcription of 0.5 to 1 ug RNA was performed with random hexamers. TCRdb used MiXCR to reprocess the immunoSEQ multiplex PCR reads, holding one entry per CDR3 protein. The sample yields some 75,000 distinct CDR3 sequences, 90% to 95% seen once. The chain joins TRBV14 to TRBJ2-7, with 7 bases lining up with TRBD1. This sequence was found in a human donor with Susac syndrome. The sample taken for sequencing was CD8+ T cells from PBMCs. In DNA, the CDR3 is TGTGCCAGCAGCCCAAGACAGGGCTACGAGCAGTACTTC. This sequence encodes CASSPRQGYEQYF.